This TCR beta chain stems from a study of T cell repertoires in cytomegalovirus infection. Turning to the study itself: Shared public TCR beta signatures pointed to both CMV infection and a matching HLA type. Study results and caveats: The cumulative frequency of public TCR beta families identified carriers of CMV plus the relevant HLA. In two of eight donors, the top clonotype was HLA-C-restricted CMV-specific.

This clonotype was seen a few times. Antigen specificity is unknown. TCRdb redid the calling of the reads with MiXCR, one entry per CDR3 protein. The sample lists around 900,000 distinct CDR3 sequences; under 40% were seen once. Trimming shortened V by 4 bases and J by 0 bases, and 7 bases separated the two germline ends. The CDR3 sequence is 14 residues long. This specimen was cultured CD8+ T cells from PBMCs, taken from culture after CMV antigen stimulation. The rearrangement joins TRBV12-3 or TRBV12-4 to TRBJ1-5; D call uncertain. The receptor comes from a human donor in good health (CMV status not recorded). Some clones in this sample may be carry-over from other donors' samples. The CDR3 spells CASSSLDSNQPQHF. The DNA for the CDR3 is TGTGCCAGCAGTTCCCTCGATAGCAATCAGCCCCAGCATTTT.